The rows below give T cell receptor beta chains drawn from one sample of a study of control samples from healthy donors and cancer patients. TCRdb's table, derived via immunoSEQ multiplex PCR, lists solely in-frame clones and lacks some. Here the sample spans under 200,000 clones, 80% to 95% being singletons. The sequencing input was blood. The receptor set was obtained from a woman aged 30 to 39 in good health. Each CDR3 is given with its conserved first and last residue. The order of the fields is D gene, V gene, J gene, clone size, CDR3 protein, CDR3 DNA. D genes are given only for firm matches. The size of a clone is reported for some rows only, either as once, few or many, or as a class for expanded clones.

d_call: -; v_call: TRBV11-2; j_call: TRBJ2-1; clone_size: -; cdr3_aa: CASSLGAISYNEQFF; cdr3_nt: TGTGCCAGCAGCTTGGGGGCCATATCCTACAATGAGCAGTTCTTC
d_call: TRBD2; v_call: TRBV27; j_call: TRBJ2-7; clone_size: -; cdr3_aa: CASSSSYYSLAGGIYEQYF; cdr3_nt: TGTGCCAGCAGTTCTTCCTACTATTCACTAGCGGGAGGGATCTACGAGCAGTACTTC
d_call: TRBD1; v_call: TRBV4-3; j_call: TRBJ2-7; clone_size: -; cdr3_aa: CASSQQVSGTVSYEQYF; cdr3_nt: TGCGCCAGCAGCCAGCAAGTTTCCGGGACAGTCTCCTACGAGCAGTACTTC
d_call: -; v_call: TRBV19; j_call: TRBJ2-2; clone_size: few; cdr3_aa: CASSSSNTGELFF; cdr3_nt: TGTGCCAGTAGTTCGTCAAACACCGGGGAGCTGTTTTTT
d_call: TRBD1; v_call: TRBV18; j_call: TRBJ2-7; clone_size: -; cdr3_aa: CASSTTPGTAPYEQYF; cdr3_nt: TGTGCCAGCTCAACTACTCCCGGGACAGCCCCCTACGAGCAGTACTTC
d_call: -; v_call: TRBV5-1; j_call: TRBJ2-3; clone_size: -; cdr3_aa: CASGTGNTDTQYF; cdr3_nt: TGCGCCAGCGGGACGGGGAACACAGATACGCAGTATTTT
d_call: TRBD2; v_call: TRBV10-3; j_call: TRBJ2-1; clone_size: -; cdr3_aa: CAIRGTSGYYNEQFF; cdr3_nt: TGTGCCATCAGGGGGACTAGCGGATATTACAATGAGCAGTTCTTC
d_call: TRBD1; v_call: TRBV28; j_call: TRBJ1-1; clone_size: few; cdr3_aa: CASNYRGGEAFF; cdr3_nt: TGTGCCAGCAATTACAGGGGTGGGGAAGCTTTCTTT
d_call: TRBD1; v_call: TRBV11-2; j_call: TRBJ1-3; clone_size: -; cdr3_aa: CASSLSDRSPGNTIYF; cdr3_nt: TGTGCCAGCAGCCTTTCGGACAGGAGTCCTGGAAACACCATATATTTT
d_call: -; v_call: TRBV14; j_call: TRBJ2-3; clone_size: few; cdr3_aa: CASSVVSVSTQYF; cdr3_nt: TGTGCCAGCAGCGTCGTGTCAGTGTCTACGCAGTATTTT
d_call: -; v_call: TRBV19; j_call: TRBJ2-6; clone_size: -; cdr3_aa: CASSGFNVLTF; cdr3_nt: TGTGCCAGTAGTGGTTTCAACGTCCTGACTTTC
d_call: -; v_call: TRBV27; j_call: TRBJ2-6; clone_size: -; cdr3_aa: CASSLLSSGANVLTF; cdr3_nt: TGTGCCAGCAGTTTATTGTCCTCTGGGGCCAACGTCCTGACTTTC
d_call: TRBD1; v_call: TRBV5-4; j_call: TRBJ2-3; clone_size: -; cdr3_aa: CASSPTGEVDTQYF; cdr3_nt: TGTGCCAGCAGCCCAACAGGGGAAGTAGATACGCAGTATTTT
d_call: -; v_call: TRBV4-1; j_call: TRBJ1-4; clone_size: -; cdr3_aa: CASSQASGHEKLFF; cdr3_nt: TGCGCCAGCAGCCAAGCTTCGGGGCACGAAAAACTGTTTTTT
d_call: -; v_call: TRBV23-1; j_call: TRBJ2-7; clone_size: -; cdr3_aa: CASDPPSDSCEQYF; cdr3_nt: TGCGCCAGCGACCCCCCCTCCGACAGCTGCGAGCAGTACTTC
d_call: TRBD1; v_call: TRBV19; j_call: TRBJ1-6; clone_size: -; cdr3_aa: CASNGGQGGSPLHF; cdr3_nt: TGTGCCAGTAACGGAGGACAGGGGGGTTCACCCCTCCACTTT